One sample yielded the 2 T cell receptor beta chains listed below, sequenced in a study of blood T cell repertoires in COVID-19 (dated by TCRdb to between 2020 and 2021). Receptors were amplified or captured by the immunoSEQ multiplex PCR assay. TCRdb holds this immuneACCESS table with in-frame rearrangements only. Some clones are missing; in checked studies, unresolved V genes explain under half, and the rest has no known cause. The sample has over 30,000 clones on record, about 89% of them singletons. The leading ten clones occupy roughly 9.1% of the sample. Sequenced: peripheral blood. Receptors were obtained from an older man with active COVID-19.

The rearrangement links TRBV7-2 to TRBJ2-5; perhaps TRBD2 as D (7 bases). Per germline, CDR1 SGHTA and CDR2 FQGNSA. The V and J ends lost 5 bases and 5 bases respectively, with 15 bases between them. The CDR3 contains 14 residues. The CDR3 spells CASSPRGRGETQYF. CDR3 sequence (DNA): TGTGCCAGCAGCCCTCGGGGGAGGGGGGAGACCCAGTACTTC.

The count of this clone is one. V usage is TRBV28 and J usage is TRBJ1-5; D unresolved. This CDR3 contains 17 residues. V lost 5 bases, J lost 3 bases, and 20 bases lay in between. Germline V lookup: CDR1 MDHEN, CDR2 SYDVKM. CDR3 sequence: CASSRFGVRGSNQPQHF. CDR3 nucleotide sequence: TGTGCCAGCAGTCGCTTTGGTGTTCGGGGTTCCAATCAGCCCCAGCATTTT.